The sequence of this T cell receptor beta chain was determined in a study of cytomegalovirus exposure and HLA in healthy donors. General observations from the study: Among the most significant clusters, several appeared linked to common viral pathogens in a later analysis. Associated with cytomegalovirus, according to the listing, were 170 or so TCR beta chains. HLA-A and HLA-B allele assignments for most subjects were reportedly predicted accurately using TCR beta sequences. Some V segments, including TRBV6-2 and TRBV6-3, were excluded as indistinguishable.

A word on this clone: No antigen is known for it.

The PCR made use of 60 Vbeta and 13 Jbeta primers. Measured with immunoSEQ multiplex PCR; TCRdb has only the in-frame clones, and not every one. The data show some 180,000 clones, 65% to 85% seen once. Per the germline V gene, CDR1 is SGHRS and CDR2 is YFSETQ. This CDR3 contains 17 residues. Unmatched junction bases numbered 12, after V lost 3 bases and J lost 4 bases. The specimen was PBMCs. The V call is TRBV5-1, the J call TRBJ2-1, with TRBD1 identical over 8 bases. The receptor comes from a female donor in good health and CMV-seronegative. In DNA, the CDR3 is TGCGCCAGCAGCTCCGAACCTGGGACAGGCCTTTACAATGAGCAGTTCTTC. Encoded protein: CASSSEPGTGLYNEQFF.